The sequence of this T cell receptor (beta chain) was determined in a study of PD-1 blockade in classical Hodgkin lymphoma. All patients experienced relapse after autologous stem cell transplantation, and brentuximab vedotin exposure was variable. TCRdb keeps only in-frame clones here, not all; method: immunoSEQ multiplex PCR. The sample has about 94,000 clones, roughly nine tenths seen once; the top ten hold roughly 10%. The germline CDR1 and CDR2 sequences are SGHRS and YFSETQ. The CDR3 spans 14 residues. V dropped 4 bases and J dropped 7 bases, with 12 bases sitting between them. Sequencing was performed on peripheral blood mononuclear cells (PBMCs), taken before the second cycle of nivolumab. The chain has TRBV5-1 and TRBJ1-6, with D possibly TRBD1 on 6 matching bases. The clonotype originates from a human donor with classical Hodgkin lymphoma. The CDR3 coding sequence is TGCGCCAGCAGCCCGGGACACCAGAATTCACCCCTCCACTTT. Translating gives CASSPGHQNSPLHF.